These 26 T cell receptor beta chains came from one sample sequenced in a study of blood T cells in healthy people across ages. A second PCR, run for about 7 to 11 cycles, used a sample-barcoded 5' primer plus a J-beta primer mix. TCRdb re-analysed the 5' RACE reads in MiXCR, keeping a single row per CDR3 protein. The table includes 790,000 or so distinct CDR3 sequences, about 47% detected once. Input material: blood. The receptors stem from a man older than 75 in good health.

At least ten counts were recorded for this clonotype. The V call is TRBV29-1, the J call TRBJ2-1; the match to TRBD2 covers 11 bases. The junction had 4 bases not matched to a gene; V was cut back by 5 bases and J by 4 bases. This CDR3 contains 14 residues. CDR1 SQVTM and CDR2 ANQGSEA come from the germline V gene. The CDR3 coding sequence is TGCAGCGTTCTTCGGACTAGCGGGTACAATGAGCAGTTCTTC. Translated, it gives CSVLRTSGYNEQFF.

Comments on this clonotype: One end of the junction is discordant with germline, which a read error may explain. This chain connects TRBV27 to TRBJ2-7; D perhaps matches TRBD2 (5 bases). Per the germline V gene, CDR1 is MNHEY and CDR2 is SMNVEV (reference sequence). The CDR3 runs 16 residues. CDR3 sequence reads: CASSLGLPGFTYVQYF. The CDR3 nucleotides are TGTGCCAGCAGTTTAGGACTCCCCGGATTCACCTACGTGCAGTACTTC.

The chain employs TRBV27 and TRBJ2-7; D is uncertain. Germline V gives CDR1 MNHEY, CDR2 SMNVEV (reference sequence). The CDR3 runs 13 residues. CDR3 in DNA: TGTGTCGGCAGTTTGGAACGAGGCTACGAGCAGTACTTC. This sequence encodes CVGSLERGYEQYF.

The chain links TRBV6-2 or TRBV6-3 to TRBJ2-1, with a tentative D call TRBD1 (6 bases). This CDR3 has 14 residues. The germline V and J ends were trimmed by 6 bases and 7 bases, with 16 bases remaining between them. Germline V lookup: CDR1 MNHEY, CDR2 SVGEGT. In DNA, the CDR3 is TGTGCCAGCAGCCGCTTGTTGGGGGCAAATGAGCAGTTCTTC. Amino acids: CASSRLLGANEQFF.

This clonotype occurred a few times. The rearrangement links TRBV12-3 or TRBV12-4 to TRBJ1-2; 12 bases map to TRBD1. This CDR3 is built from 13 residues. Trimming took 7 bases from V and 8 from J; bases not matched to a gene: 5. The CDR3 DNA reads as TGTGCCAGCACCTTGGGACAGGGGGCCGGCTACACCTTC. As protein: CASTLGQGAGYTF.

This clonotype was found a few times. This chain links TRBV20-1 with TRBJ1-2; 9 bases map to TRBD1. The CDR3 loop spans 14 amino acids. V lost 6 bases, J lost 5 bases, and 10 bases stayed unmatched. Per germline, CDR1 DFQATT and CDR2 SNEGSKA (reference sequence). The CDR3 region has the DNA TGCAGTGCCCTGTTGGAACAGGGGGCTTATGGCTACACCTTC. It is translated as CSALLEQGAYGYTF.

V is TRBV6-2 or TRBV6-3 and J is TRBJ2-3; D is unresolved. Germline V gene sequence: CDR1 MNHEY, CDR2 SVGEGT. The CDR3 is 13 amino acids. The V and J ends lost 6 bases and 2 bases respectively, with 9 bases between them. The CDR3 coding sequence is TGTGCCAGCAGGGCGTGGAACACAGATACGCAGTATTTT. It encodes CASRAWNTDTQYF.

V gene TRBV12-5 combines with J gene TRBJ2-4, with 7 bases that match TRBD1. The J call may be in error: the DNA end matches TRBJ2-7 better. The CDR3 totals 13 residues. The germline V gene encodes CDR1 LGHNT and CDR2 FRNRAP. The CDR3 reads CASGLGQRGEQYF. As DNA, the CDR3 is TGTGCTAGTGGCCTGGGACAGCGCGGCGAGCAGTACTTC.

This clonotype turned up a few times. The chain combines TRBV4-3 with TRBJ1-2, with D unresolved. The CDR3 is 15 residues long. Germline CDR1 and CDR2: LGHNA and YSLEER. Trimming left V 0 bases short and J 7 bases short, with 15 bases between. CDR3 nucleotides: TGCGCCAGCAGCCAAGATCCCCGGACCCGGGGTGGCTACACCTTC. Its translation is CASSQDPRTRGGYTF.

A few counts support this clonotype. One base away lies a much larger clone, so this may be a sequencing read error. The chain is built from TRBV9 and TRBJ2-7; 9 positions match TRBD1. The junction had 3 bases not matched to a gene; V was cut back by 3 bases and J by 2 bases. The germline gives CDR1 SGDLS, CDR2 YYNGEE. The length of the CDR3 is 14 residues. CDR3 sequence reads: CASSAGTGTYEQYF. As DNA, the CDR3 is TGTGCCAGCAGCGCCGGGACAGGGACCTACGAGCAGTACTTC.

The CDR3 sequence is CASSAIQGADTEAFF. CDR3 DNA sequence: TGTGCCAGCAGCGCGATTCAGGGGGCAGACACTGAAGCTTTCTTT. V and J are TRBV6-1 and TRBJ1-1; 8 bases fit TRBD1. The CDR3 length is 15 residues. Germline lookup yields CDR1 MNHNS and CDR2 SASEGT. V was clipped by 6 bases and J by 3 bases; unmatched bases: 9.

The V and J genes are TRBV27 and TRBJ2-2, with 12 bases matching TRBD1. The V gene's germline CDR1 is MNHEY and CDR2 SMNVEV (reference sequence). CDR3 length: 16 amino acids. The junction had 6 bases not matched to a gene; V was cut back by 3 bases and J by 7 bases. The CDR3 loop is CASSFQGQGAVGELFF. The CDR3 region has the DNA TGTGCCAGCAGTTTTCAGGGACAGGGGGCCGTCGGGGAGCTGTTTTTT.

This clonotype has a handful of counts. The chain links TRBV10-3 to TRBJ2-7; D is unclear. Trimming took off 1 base at V and 6 bases at J, with 13 bases between the two ends. Per the germline V gene, CDR1 is ENHRY and CDR2 is SYGVKD. The CDR3 runs to 14 residues. CDR3 sequence: CAISEFEGLVEQYF. The CDR3 nucleotides are TGTGCCATCAGTGAGTTTGAAGGGCTGGTCGAGCAGTACTTC.

This clonotype was detected only once. A much larger clone differs by one base, so this may be a read error. This sequence joins TRBV5-1 and TRBJ2-3; no reliable D call. The CDR3 has 15 residues. Germline values: CDR1 SGHRS, CDR2 YFSETQ. V was pared by 5 bases and J by 4 bases, with 17 bases between. CDR3 bases: TGCGCCAGCAGTCCGGGCAATGACCTCGCAGATACGCAGTATTTT. It codes for CASSPGNDLADTQYF. Based on the CDR3 plus reference TRBV5-1 and TRBJ2-3, the full variable domain is KAGVTQTPRYLIKTRGQQVTLSCSPISGHRSVSWYQQTPGQGLQFLFEYFSETQRNKGNFPGRFSGRQFSNSRSEMNVSTLELGDSALYLCASSPGNDLADTQYFGPGTRLTVL.

This chain uses TRBV20-1 with TRBJ2-5, with D maybe TRBD2 (6 bases). TRBJ2-7 matches the DNA end more closely, so the J call is doubtful. CDR1 and CDR2 from the germline V gene are DFQATT and SNEGSKA (reference sequence). The length of the CDR3 is 14 residues. The CDR3 reads CSARDLGGKYEQYF. CDR3 DNA sequence: TGCAGTGCTAGAGATTTAGGAGGGAAGTACGAGCAGTACTTC.

As regards this clonotype: The junction shows a germline mismatch at one end, possibly a read error. The chain combines TRBV7-2 with TRBJ1-2; D gene ambiguous. This CDR3 contains 15 residues. CDR1 and CDR2 (germline): SGHTA, FQGNSA. The CDR3 sequence: CAGSLVSSGNYGYTF. The CDR3 bases are TGTGCCGGCAGCTTAGTCAGTTCCGGGAACTATGGCTACACCTTC.

This chain links TRBV7-2 with TRBJ1-2; no definite D call. The germline V gene encodes CDR1 SGHTA and CDR2 FQGNSA. Trimming removed 1 base at V and 0 bases at J, with 9 bases between. This CDR3 contains 15 residues. The CDR3 reads CASSLDVSANYGYTF. In DNA, the CDR3 is TGTGCCAGCAGCTTAGATGTCAGCGCTAACTATGGCTACACCTTC.

V and J are TRBV6-5 and TRBJ2-2; 7 bases are a match to TRBD1. After removal of 0 bases from V and 4 bases from J, the junction contained 8 bases not matched to a gene. The CDR3 covers 17 residues. Germline V gives CDR1 MNHEY, CDR2 SVGAGI. This CDR3 is CASSYSFRGRSTGELFF. The DNA for the CDR3 is TGTGCCAGCAGTTACTCATTTAGGGGGCGTTCCACCGGGGAGCTGTTTTTT.

This clonotype was detected only a few times. Possible read error: a much larger clone is one base away. The CDR3 loop is CASSFGPGNEQYF. The CDR3 DNA reads as TGTGCCAGCAGTTTCGGACCCGGTAATGAGCAGTACTTC. This chain uses TRBV27 with TRBJ2-5; D gene uncertain. Germline loops: CDR1 MNHEY, CDR2 SMNVEV (reference sequence). V was shortened by 3 bases and J by 11 bases, with 16 bases between the two germline ends. The CDR3 has 13 residues.

V is TRBV11-3 and J is TRBJ1-1; D remains ambiguous. CDR3 length: 14 amino acids. The germline CDR1 and CDR2 sequences are SGHNT and YENEEA. V lost 5 bases to trimming and J lost 3 bases, with 13 bases between them. The CDR3 is CASSGGSGYTEAFF. The DNA of the CDR3 is TGTGCCAGCAGCGGTGGGTCGGGGTACACTGAAGCTTTCTTT.

This clonotype occurred a few times. The chain carries TRBV7-2 and TRBJ2-4, with 7 positions matching TRBD1. The J call may be wrong; the DNA end is better matched by TRBJ2-7. Germline CDR1 is SGHTA and CDR2 is FQGNSA. The CDR3 extends over 13 amino acids. The CDR3 region has the DNA TGTGCCAGCAGCAATACAGGGGTGGGCGAGCAGTACTTC. It encodes CASSNTGVGEQYF.

V is TRBV28 and J is TRBJ2-1, with D hard to call. The tail of the sequence fits TRBJ2-7 better, so the J call may be wrong. The CDR3 runs to 15 residues. Germline CDR1 reads MDHEN; CDR2 reads SYDVKM. The CDR3 spells CASSLGQMNYNEQYF. In DNA form, the CDR3 reads TGTGCCAGCAGTTTAGGCCAGATGAACTACAATGAGCAGTACTTC.

This chain uses TRBV5-4 with TRBJ2-1; no clear D. In germline, CDR1 is SGHNT, CDR2 YYREEE (reference sequence). V was cut by 1 base and J by 0 bases, with 17 bases left in between. The CDR3 extends over 18 amino acids. The CDR3 here is CASSLPVGRTSSYNEQFF. The CDR3 DNA follows: TGTGCCAGCAGCTTGCCGGTTGGACGTACGAGCTCCTACAATGAGCAGTTCTTC. The complete variable domain, with remaining parts taken from reference TRBV5-4 and TRBJ2-1, reads ETGVTQSPTHLIKTRGQQVTLRCSSQSGHNTVSWYQQALGQGPQFIFQYYREEENGRGNFPPRFSGLQFPNYSSELNVNALELDDSALYLCASSLPVGRTSSYNEQFFGPGTRLTVL.

The gene calls are TRBV11-2 and TRBJ2-1, with a possible D match to TRBD1 (6 bases). CDR1 is SGHAT, CDR2 FQNNGV, per germline. This CDR3 is built from 15 residues. The V end lost 4 bases, the J end lost 5 bases, and 15 bases lay between the germline ends. CDR3 nucleotide sequence: TGTGCCAGCAGCTCCGGACAGAGACTTAACAATGAGCAGTTCTTC. This gives the protein CASSSGQRLNNEQFF.

The genes are TRBV12-3 or TRBV12-4 and TRBJ2-7; no firm D call. CDR3 length equals 14 residues. Trimming pared 4 bases from V and 2 bases from J, leaving 12 bases between. The CDR3 nucleotides are TGTGCCAGCAGTTCCCCGGTTGTACCCTACGAGCAGTACTTC. Its translation: CASSSPVVPYEQYF.

This clonotype was detected a few times. The chain carries TRBV10-1 and TRBJ1-2; 10 bases agree with TRBD1. Germline V lookup: CDR1 WNHNN, CDR2 SYGVQD (reference sequence). The junction had 5 bases not matched to a gene; V was cut back by 3 bases and J by 4 bases. This CDR3 contains 15 residues. The CDR3 nucleotides are TGCGCCAGCAGTGAACCGGGACAGGGGACCTATGGCTACACCTTC. It codes for CASSEPGQGTYGYTF.